This is a list of T cell receptor beta chains from one sample in a study of a mutant IDH1 vaccine in newly diagnosed glioma. No antigen has been identified for these receptors. Generated by immunoSEQ multiplex PCR, the TCRdb table keeps only in-frame clones and is missing some. The sample consists of under 150,000 clones, 85% to 90% of them appearing once. Specimen: PBMCs, collected from a glioma patient whose treatment included an IDH1 peptide vaccine. The receptors were gathered from a woman aged 45-60 years with glioma. CDR3s leave out the opening cysteine and the closing phenylalanine or tryptophan. A D gene is named only where the DNA matches it firmly.

d_call	v_call	cdr3_length	cdr3_aa
TRBD1	TRBV19	12	ASSGTGANYGYT
TRBD2	TRBV30	14	AWSPGLAVSTDTQY
.	TRBV25-1	11	ASSPIGDEKLF
.	TRBV19	11	ASSPPAGYEQY
.	TRBV27	14	ASSLRAGTIKNIQY
.	TRBV7-9	12	ASRSRDKDTEAF
.	TRBV27	11	ASTGSTNEKLF
TRBD2	TRBV27	15	ASFLRAQRDSPDTQY
.	TRBV7-8	12	ASSLLLPTDTQY
TRBD2	TRBV9	16	ASSSILGRVGSYNEQF
.	TRBV5-1	11	ASSLKPGEKLF
TRBD2	TRBV2	14	ASSHEKRDLLETQY
.	TRBV5-1	12	ASSFSGSSYEQY
TRBD2	TRBV11-2	14	ASSLVGTSNTYEQY
TRBD2	TRBV5-8	13	ASSLSGLAGGVPF
.	TRBV5-1	12	ASTHGGGVGELF
.	TRBV14	11	ASSQVVAGGQY
.	TRBV9	12	ASSVAPGAGGYT
.	TRBV30	12	AWSVEGPTYEQY
.	TRBV30	11	AWSPGFDQPQH
.	TRBV4-1	9	ASSQLEEQF
.	TRBV28	12	ASSLTGLGNTIY
TRBD1	TRBV5-1	13	ASSLASGTVYEQY
.	TRBV9	12	ASSPTNKAYEQY
.	TRBV19	12	ASRESRGTYEQY
TRBD2	TRBV19	15	ASSKGTSGSRADTQY
TRBD2	TRBV5-1	13	ASSFWREAGNEQF
.	TRBV19	10	ASSIRVQPQH
TRBD1	TRBV28	14	ASSAGTGGGILEQY
TRBD1	TRBV14	13	ASSLVGTGQETQY
.	TRBV7-9	13	ASSLSGTVGDTQY
.	TRBV25-1	13	ASSDSGGSNEKLF
TRBD2	TRBV14	13	ASSHLAGGRNEQY
TRBD1	TRBV18	14	ASSPGRTGASYEQY
.	TRBV2	10	ASSPQGYGYT
TRBD1	TRBV7-9	14	ASSGWTGGRNTEAF
.	TRBV5-5	11	ASSLRGSGELF
.	TRBV6-6	9	ASLVGNTQY
TRBD2	TRBV5-1	12	ASSLAGSGETQY
.	TRBV5-4	12	ASSSSGPYYGYT
.	TRBV7-9	13	ASSLEASYNSPLH
.	TRBV7-8	15	ASSLGTQAGKGDGYT
.	TRBV2	11	ASAEDRSGGYT
TRBD1	TRBV6-1	11	ASSLRQGYEQY
TRBD1	TRBV7-9	15	ASSFHLRDSNNQPQH
.	TRBV28	10	ASSEQGAGYT
.	TRBV27	11	ASRTYNTDTQY
.	TRBV5-4	11	ASSLAGTHGYT
TRBD1	TRBV28	11	ASKTGGEETQY
.	TRBV30	10	AWSASTDTQY
TRBD1	TRBV15	15	ATSPLSRDRSSYEQY
.	TRBV2	15	ASSETPGTYLSYEQY